Presented here are 9 T cell receptor beta chains from one specimen sequenced in a study of cytomegalovirus exposure and HLA in healthy donors. Primers: 60 Vbeta forward and 13 Jbeta reverse. Repertoires were generated with immunoSEQ multiplex PCR, while TCRdb's copy carries only in-frame clones and drops some. The sample consists of 84,000 or so clones, about three fifths of them appearing once. The source material was PBMCs. Source of these receptors: a woman aged 25 to 39 in good health and CMV-seropositive.

V is TRBV6-5 and J is TRBJ2-7, with 7 bases aligning to TRBD2. This CDR3 has 14 amino acids. V was clipped by 0 bases and J by 6 bases; unmatched bases: 5. Germline CDR1 reads MNHEY; CDR2 reads SVGAGI. The CDR3 region is CASSYSRTRIEQYF. DNA for the CDR3: TGTGCCAGCAGTTACTCCCGGACTAGAATCGAGCAGTACTTC.

This clone was detected only a few times. The chain carries TRBV4-3 and TRBJ2-7, with TRBD2 identical over 9 bases. J was trimmed by 3 bases and V by 1 base; bases with no gene match: 4. The CDR3 consists of 15 residues. In germline, CDR1 is LGHNA, CDR2 YSLEER. In DNA, the CDR3 is TGCGCCAGCAGCCAAGGGACTAGCGTGGACTACGAGCAGTACTTC. As protein: CASSQGTSVDYEQYF.

There are a few counts of this clone. This chain connects TRBV7-9 to TRBJ1-4; maybe TRBD1 (5 bases). The V gene lost 5 bases and the J gene lost 4 bases, with 11 bases spanning the gap. The CDR3 is 14 amino acids. Germline CDR1 SEHNR, CDR2 FQNEAQ (reference sequence). The CDR3: CASSPRGLNEKLFF. In DNA, the CDR3 is TGTGCCAGCAGCCCCCGGGGACTTAATGAAAAACTGTTTTTT.

The V call is TRBV7-9, the J call TRBJ1-2; no definite D call. Trimming pared 6 bases from V and 5 bases from J, leaving 13 bases between. The CDR3 spans 13 residues. The germline V gene encodes CDR1 SEHNR and CDR2 FQNEAQ (reference sequence). The CDR3 nucleotides are TGTGCCAGCAGTCAGTGGGCCGATTATGGCTACACCTTC. Translation: CASSQWADYGYTF.

The rearrangement links TRBV5-4 to TRBJ1-4, with 9 bases lining up with TRBD1. Germline CDR1 SGHNT, CDR2 YYREEE (reference sequence). The CDR3 is made up of 15 amino acids. The trim removed 4 bases at V and 8 bases at J, leaving 9 bases unmatched. Here the CDR3 DNA reads TGTGCCAGCAGCAGGGACAGGGTAGTTGGGGAAAAACTGTTTTTT. It is translated as CASSRDRVVGEKLFF. Full variable domain (missing parts from reference TRBV5-4 and TRBJ1-4): ETGVTQSPTHLIKTRGQQVTLRCSSQSGHNTVSWYQQALGQGPQFIFQYYREEENGRGNFPPRFSGLQFPNYSSELNVNALELDDSALYLCASSRDRVVGEKLFFGSGTQLSVL.

This clone was seen a few times. This chain uses TRBV6-5 with TRBJ2-7; unclear D gene. With 8 bases removed from V and 3 bases from J, the gap between germline ends came to 5 bases. The CDR3 is made up of 10 amino acids. Germline CDR1 MNHEY, CDR2 SVGAGI. For the CDR3, the DNA is TGTGCCAGCGGAGACTACGAGCAGTACTTC. It codes for CASGDYEQYF.

The gene calls are TRBV7-9 and TRBJ1-6; 8 positions match TRBD1. The CDR3 runs to 18 residues. With 7 bases clipped from V and 5 bases from J, the junction kept 16 bases outside the gene matches. Germline loops: CDR1 SEHNR, CDR2 FQNEAQ (reference sequence). The CDR3 protein is CASNWTGSFSFDNSPLHF. DNA of the CDR3: TGTGCCAGCAATTGGACAGGGTCTTTCTCTTTCGATAATTCACCCCTCCACTTT.

CDR3 in amino acids: CASSWYSGMGTGELFF. CDR3 sequence (DNA): TGCGCCAGCAGCTGGTATAGCGGTATGGGCACCGGGGAGCTGTTTTTT. J is TRBJ2-2 and V is TRBV5-1; weak D call: TRBD2 (6 bases). The CDR3 totals 16 residues. CDR1 is SGHRS, CDR2 YFSETQ, per germline. V was cut by 3 bases and J by 4 bases, with 16 bases left in between.

This rearrangement joins TRBV7-9 to TRBJ2-1; D remains unclear. Trimming left V 1 base short and J 9 bases short, with 4 bases between. CDR1 is SEHNR, CDR2 FQNEAQ, per germline (reference sequence). The CDR3 spans 11 residues. CDR3 DNA: TGTGCCAGCAGCTTAGTCGGTGAGCAGTTCTTC. Protein sequence: CASSLVGEQFF.